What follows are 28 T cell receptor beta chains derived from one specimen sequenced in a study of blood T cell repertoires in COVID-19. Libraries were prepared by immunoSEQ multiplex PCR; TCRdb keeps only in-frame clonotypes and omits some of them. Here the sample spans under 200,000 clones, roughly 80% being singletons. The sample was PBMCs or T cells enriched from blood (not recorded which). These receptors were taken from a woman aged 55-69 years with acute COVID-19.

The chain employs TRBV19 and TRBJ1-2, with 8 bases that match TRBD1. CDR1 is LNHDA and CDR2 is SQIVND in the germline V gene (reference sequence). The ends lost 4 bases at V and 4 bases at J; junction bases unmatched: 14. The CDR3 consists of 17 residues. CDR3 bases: TGTGCCAGTAGTAGCATATCCGGGACAGGCCAGATCTATGGCTACACCTTC. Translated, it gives CASSSISGTGQIYGYTF.

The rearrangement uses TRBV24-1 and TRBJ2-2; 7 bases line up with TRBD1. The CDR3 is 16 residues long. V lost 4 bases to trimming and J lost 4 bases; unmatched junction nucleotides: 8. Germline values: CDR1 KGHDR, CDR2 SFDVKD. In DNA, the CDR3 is TGTGCCACCAGTGACCGGGGACAGTCGGTCACCGGGGAGCTGTTTTTT. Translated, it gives CATSDRGQSVTGELFF.

The CDR3 protein is CASSQSDGAGRNTIYF. DNA for the CDR3: TGTGCCAGCAGCCAGTCGGATGGGGCAGGGAGAAACACCATATATTTT. The chain carries TRBV14 and TRBJ1-3; TRBD1 is a possible D gene (5 bases). The CDR3 runs to 16 residues. V was pared by 3 bases and J by 5 bases, with 17 bases between. Per germline, CDR1 SGHDN and CDR2 FVKESK.

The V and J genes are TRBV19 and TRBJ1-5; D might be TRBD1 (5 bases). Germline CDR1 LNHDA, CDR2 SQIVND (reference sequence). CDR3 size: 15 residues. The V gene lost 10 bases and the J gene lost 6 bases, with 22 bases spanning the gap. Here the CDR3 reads CAIAIGRRGSQPQHF. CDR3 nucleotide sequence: TGTGCCATCGCGATTGGGAGGCGGGGCAGTCAGCCCCAGCATTTT.

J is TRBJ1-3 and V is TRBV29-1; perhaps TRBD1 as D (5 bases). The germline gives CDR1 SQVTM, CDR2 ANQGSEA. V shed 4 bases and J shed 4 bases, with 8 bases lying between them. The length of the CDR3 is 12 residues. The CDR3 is CSVGREGNTIYF. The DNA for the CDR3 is TGCAGCGTTGGCAGGGAAGGAAACACCATATATTTT.

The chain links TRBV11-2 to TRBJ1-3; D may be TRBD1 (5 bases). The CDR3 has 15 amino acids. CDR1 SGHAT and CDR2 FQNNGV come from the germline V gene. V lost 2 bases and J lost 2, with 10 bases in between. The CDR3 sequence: CASSLRSGTGNTIYF. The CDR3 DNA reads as TGTGCCAGCAGCTTACGGTCAGGGACTGGAAACACCATATATTTT.

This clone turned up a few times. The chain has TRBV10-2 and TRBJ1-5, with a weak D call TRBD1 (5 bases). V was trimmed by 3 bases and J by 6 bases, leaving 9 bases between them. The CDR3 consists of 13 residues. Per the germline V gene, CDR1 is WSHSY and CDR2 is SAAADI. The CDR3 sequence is CASSDGGGQPQHF. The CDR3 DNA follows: TGCGCCAGCAGTGATGGGGGGGGTCAGCCCCAGCATTTT.

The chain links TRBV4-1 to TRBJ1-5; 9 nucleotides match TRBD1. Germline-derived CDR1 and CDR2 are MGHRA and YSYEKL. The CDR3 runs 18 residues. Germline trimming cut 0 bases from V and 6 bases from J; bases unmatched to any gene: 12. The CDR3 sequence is CASSQDRGQGVRGQPQHF. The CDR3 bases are TGCGCCAGCAGCCAAGATCGGGGACAGGGCGTTCGCGGTCAGCCCCAGCATTTT.

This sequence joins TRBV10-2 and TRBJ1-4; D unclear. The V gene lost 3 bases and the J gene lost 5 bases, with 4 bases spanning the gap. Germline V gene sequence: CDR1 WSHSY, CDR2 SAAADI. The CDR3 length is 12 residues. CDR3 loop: CASSDINEKLFF. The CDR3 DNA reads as TGCGCCAGCAGTGATATCAATGAAAAACTGTTTTTT.

CDR3 sequence reads: CASSAQGSNQPQHF. CDR3 nucleotides: TGTGCCAGCAGCGCTCAGGGTAGCAATCAGCCCCAGCATTTT. This chain connects TRBV7-2 to TRBJ1-5; D might be TRBD1 (5 bases). Germline loops: CDR1 SGHTA, CDR2 FQGNSA. Trimming stripped 5 bases from V and 0 bases from J, with 8 bases between. CDR3 length: 14 amino acids.

The CDR3 region has the DNA TGTGCCAGCAGTCTACTTAGAGGCGGCGAGCAGTTCTTC. It is translated as CASSLLRGGEQFF. The chain is built from TRBV6-5 and TRBJ2-1; D uncertain. Trimming left V 5 bases short and J 10 bases short, with 15 bases between. The germline gives CDR1 MNHEY, CDR2 SVGAGI. This CDR3 has 13 residues.

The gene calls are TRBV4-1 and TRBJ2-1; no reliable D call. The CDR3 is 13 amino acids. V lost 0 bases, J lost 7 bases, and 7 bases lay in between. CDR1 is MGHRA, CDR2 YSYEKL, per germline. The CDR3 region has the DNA TGCGCCAGCAGCCAAGAGAGCATAAATGAGCAGTTCTTC. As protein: CASSQESINEQFF.

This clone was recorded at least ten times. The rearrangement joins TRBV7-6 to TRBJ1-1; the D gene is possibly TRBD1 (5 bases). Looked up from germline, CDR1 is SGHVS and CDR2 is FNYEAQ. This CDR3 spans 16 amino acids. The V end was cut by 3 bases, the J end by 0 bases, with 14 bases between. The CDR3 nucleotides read TGTGCCAGCAGCTTGAACCCGGGACTAATGAACACTGAAGCTTTCTTT. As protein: CASSLNPGLMNTEAFF.

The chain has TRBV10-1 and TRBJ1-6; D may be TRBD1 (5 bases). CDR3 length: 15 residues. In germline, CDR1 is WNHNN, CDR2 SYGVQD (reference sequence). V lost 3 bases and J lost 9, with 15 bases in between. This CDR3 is CASSDFGHWGSPLHF. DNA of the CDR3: TGCGCCAGCAGTGACTTTGGACATTGGGGTTCACCCCTCCACTTT.

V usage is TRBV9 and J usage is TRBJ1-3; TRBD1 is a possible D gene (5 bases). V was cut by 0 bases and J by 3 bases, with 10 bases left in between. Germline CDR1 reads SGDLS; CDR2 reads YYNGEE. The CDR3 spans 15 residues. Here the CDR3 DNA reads TGTGCCAGCAGCGTAGATATGACAGTTGGAAACACCATATATTTT. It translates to CASSVDMTVGNTIYF. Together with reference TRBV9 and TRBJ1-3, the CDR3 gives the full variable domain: DSGVTQTPKHLITATGQRVTLRCSPRSGDLSVYWYQQSLDQGLQFLIQYYNGEERAKGNILERFSAQQFPDLHSELNLSSLELGDSALYFCASSVDMTVGNTIYFGEGSWLTVV.

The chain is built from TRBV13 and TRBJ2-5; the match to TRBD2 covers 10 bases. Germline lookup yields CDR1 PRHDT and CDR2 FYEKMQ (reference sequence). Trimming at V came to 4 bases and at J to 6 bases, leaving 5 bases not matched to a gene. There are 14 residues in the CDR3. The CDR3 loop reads CASSSLSGGKTQYF. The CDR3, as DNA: TGTGCCAGCAGCTCCCTTAGCGGGGGGAAGACCCAGTACTTC.

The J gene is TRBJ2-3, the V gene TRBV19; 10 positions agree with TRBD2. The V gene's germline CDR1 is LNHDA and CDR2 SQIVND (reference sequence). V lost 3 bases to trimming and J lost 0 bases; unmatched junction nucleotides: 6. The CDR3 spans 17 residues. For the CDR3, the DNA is TGTGCCAGTAGTATGAGGACGACTAGCGGGAGCACAGATACGCAGTATTTT. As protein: CASSMRTTSGSTDTQYF.

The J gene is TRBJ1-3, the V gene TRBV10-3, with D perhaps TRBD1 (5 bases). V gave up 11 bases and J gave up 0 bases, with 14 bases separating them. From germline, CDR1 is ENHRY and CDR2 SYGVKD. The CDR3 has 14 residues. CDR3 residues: CAVSRGPSGNTIYF. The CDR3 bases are TGTGCCGTATCGCGGGGACCCTCTGGAAACACCATATATTTT.

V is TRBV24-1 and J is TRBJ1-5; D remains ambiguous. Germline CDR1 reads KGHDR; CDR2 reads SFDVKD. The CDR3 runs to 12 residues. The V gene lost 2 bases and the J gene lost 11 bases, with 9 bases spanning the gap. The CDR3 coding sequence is TGTGCCACCAGTGATTCCGCTGCGGCCCAGCATTTT. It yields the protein CATSDSAAAQHF.

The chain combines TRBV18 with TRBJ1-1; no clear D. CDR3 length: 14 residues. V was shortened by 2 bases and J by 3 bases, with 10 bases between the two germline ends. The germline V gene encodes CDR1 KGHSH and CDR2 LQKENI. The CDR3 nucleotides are TGTGCCAGCTCACCAGGGGAGTGGGACACTGAAGCTTTCTTT. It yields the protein CASSPGEWDTEAFF.

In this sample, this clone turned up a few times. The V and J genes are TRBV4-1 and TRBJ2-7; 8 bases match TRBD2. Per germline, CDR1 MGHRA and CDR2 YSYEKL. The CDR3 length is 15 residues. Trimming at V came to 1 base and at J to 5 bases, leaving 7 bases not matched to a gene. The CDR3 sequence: CASSQGSGSGHEQYF. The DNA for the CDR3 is TGCGCCAGCAGCCAAGGGAGCGGGAGCGGCCACGAGCAGTACTTC.

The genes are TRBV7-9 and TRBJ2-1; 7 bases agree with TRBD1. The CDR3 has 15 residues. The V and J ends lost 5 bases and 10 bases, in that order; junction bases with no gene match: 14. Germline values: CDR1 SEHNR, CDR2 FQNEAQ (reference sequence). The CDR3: CASSVPGQTLREQFF. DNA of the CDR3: TGTGCCAGCAGCGTTCCGGGACAGACTCTTCGAGAGCAGTTCTTC.

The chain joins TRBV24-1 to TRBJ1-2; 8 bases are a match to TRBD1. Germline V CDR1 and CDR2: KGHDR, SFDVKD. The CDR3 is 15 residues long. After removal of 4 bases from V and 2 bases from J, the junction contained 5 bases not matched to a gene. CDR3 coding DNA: TGTGCCACCAGTGACCCGGGACAGGCCAACTATGGCTACACCTTC. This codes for CATSDPGQANYGYTF.

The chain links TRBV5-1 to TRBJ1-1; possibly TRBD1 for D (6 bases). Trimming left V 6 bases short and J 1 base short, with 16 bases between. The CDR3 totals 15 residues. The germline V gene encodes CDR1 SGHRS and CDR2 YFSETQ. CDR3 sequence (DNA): TGCGCCAGCACCCCCCGGGGGGGCTCGAACACTGAAGCTTTCTTT. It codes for CASTPRGGSNTEAFF.

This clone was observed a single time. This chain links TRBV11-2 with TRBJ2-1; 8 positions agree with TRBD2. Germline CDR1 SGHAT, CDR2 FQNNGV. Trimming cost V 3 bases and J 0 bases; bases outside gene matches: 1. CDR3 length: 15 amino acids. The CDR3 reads CASSLGTSSYNEQFF. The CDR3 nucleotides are TGTGCCAGCAGCTTGGGGACTAGCTCCTACAATGAGCAGTTCTTC. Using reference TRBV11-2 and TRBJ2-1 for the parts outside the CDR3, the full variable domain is EAGVAQSPRYKIIEKRQSVAFWCNPISGHATLYWYQQILGQGPKLLIQFQNNGVVDDSQLPKDRFSAERLKGVDSTLKIQPAKLEDSAVYLCASSLGTSSYNEQFFGPGTRLTVL.

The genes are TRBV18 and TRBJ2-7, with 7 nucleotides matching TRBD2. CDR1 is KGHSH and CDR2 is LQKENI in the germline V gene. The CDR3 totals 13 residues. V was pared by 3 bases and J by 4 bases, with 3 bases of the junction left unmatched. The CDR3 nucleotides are TGTGCCAGCTCACCCGGGGGAGGGTACGAGCAGTACGTC. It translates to CASSPGGGYEQYV.

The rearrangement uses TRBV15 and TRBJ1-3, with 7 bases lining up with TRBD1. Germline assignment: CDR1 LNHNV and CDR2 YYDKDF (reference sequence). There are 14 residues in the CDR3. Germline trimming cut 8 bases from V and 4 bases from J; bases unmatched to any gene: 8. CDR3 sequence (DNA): TGTGCCACCCAAGAAGGGACAGCCGGAAACACCATATATTTT. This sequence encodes CATQEGTAGNTIYF. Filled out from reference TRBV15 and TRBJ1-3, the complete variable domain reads DAMVIQNPRYQVTQFGKPVTLSCSQTLNHNVMYWYQQKSSQAPKLLFHYYDKDFNNEADTPDNFQSRRPNTSFCFLDIRSPGLGDTAMYLCATQEGTAGNTIYFGEGSWLTVV.

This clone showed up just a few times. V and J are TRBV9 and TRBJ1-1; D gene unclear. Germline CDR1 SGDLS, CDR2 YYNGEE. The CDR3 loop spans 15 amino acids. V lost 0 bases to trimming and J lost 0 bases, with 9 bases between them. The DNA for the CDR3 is TGTGCCAGCAGCGTAGGCGGCAGCATGAACACTGAAGCTTTCTTT. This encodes CASSVGGSMNTEAFF.